This TCR beta chain emerged from a study of T cell repertoires in cytomegalovirus infection. Overall study context: Indicated by public TCR beta signatures were CMV infection and matching HLA type. Study findings and constraints: The ex vivo response was dominated by HLA-C-restricted CMV-specific TCR beta clonotypes. The cumulative frequency of public TCR beta families distinguished individuals who carried CMV together with the relevant HLA.

This clonotype occurred many times. Its target is not known. The length of the CDR3 is 11 residues. V lost 6 bases and J 7 bases, leaving 12 bases between the germline ends. CDR1 and CDR2 from the germline V gene are DFQATT and SNEGSKA (reference sequence). Via MiXCR, TCRdb re-called the reads, giving one row per CDR3 protein. In the table there are about 230,000 distinct CDR3 sequences, 5% to 8.5% of which are singletons. The V call is TRBV20-1, the J call TRBJ1-2, with D perhaps TRBD1 (5 bases). The origin of this receptor is a human donor in good health (CMV status not recorded). Some clones in this sample may be carry-over from other donors' samples. Sequencing was done on a sample of PBMCs. Here the CDR3 reads CSATRVFGYTF. CDR3 nucleotides: TGCAGTGCAACCAGGGTATTTGGCTACACCTTC.